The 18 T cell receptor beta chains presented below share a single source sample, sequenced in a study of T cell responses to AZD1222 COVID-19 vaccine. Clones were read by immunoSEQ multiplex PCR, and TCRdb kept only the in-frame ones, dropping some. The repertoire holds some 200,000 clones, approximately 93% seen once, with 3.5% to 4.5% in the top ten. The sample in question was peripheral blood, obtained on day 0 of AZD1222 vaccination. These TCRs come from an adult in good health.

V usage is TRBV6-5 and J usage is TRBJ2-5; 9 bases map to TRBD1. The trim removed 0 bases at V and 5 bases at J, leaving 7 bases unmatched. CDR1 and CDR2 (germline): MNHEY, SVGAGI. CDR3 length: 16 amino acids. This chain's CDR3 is CASSYSNRGQGETQYF. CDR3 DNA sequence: TGTGCCAGCAGTTACTCGAACAGGGGGCAAGGCGAGACCCAGTACTTC.

CDR3 in amino acids: CASGLNSASYNEQFF. CDR3 DNA: TGTGCTAGTGGTTTGAATAGCGCATCGTACAATGAGCAGTTCTTC. The chain uses TRBV12-5 and TRBJ2-1, with TRBD2 as a possible D gene (5 bases). This CDR3 is 15 amino acids long. Germline V lookup: CDR1 LGHNT, CDR2 FRNRAP. Trimming removed 2 bases from V and 4 bases from J, with 12 bases in between.

The CDR3 here is CASSQDISYSGNTIYF. The CDR3 nucleotides are TGTGCCAGCAGCCAAGATATATCTTACTCTGGAAACACCATATATTTT. The gene calls are TRBV4-2 and TRBJ1-3; D gene ambiguous. There are 16 residues in the CDR3. Trimming stripped 0 bases from V and 0 bases from J, with 9 bases between. In germline, CDR1 is LGHNA, CDR2 YNFKEQ.

In DNA form, the CDR3 reads TGTGCCAGCAGCTTAAAATCGACAGGTACAGCCCTTTATGGCTACACCTTC. It translates to CASSLKSTGTALYGYTF. V is TRBV11-2 and J is TRBJ1-2; TRBD1 is a possible D gene (6 bases). The CDR3 runs to 17 residues. In germline, CDR1 is SGHAT, CDR2 FQNNGV. Trimming shortened V by 2 bases and J by 5 bases, and 21 bases separated the two germline ends. The variable domain in full, with the rest retrieved from reference TRBV11-2 and TRBJ1-2, is EAGVAQSPRYKIIEKRQSVAFWCNPISGHATLYWYQQILGQGPKLLIQFQNNGVVDDSQLPKDRFSAERLKGVDSTLKIQPAKLEDSAVYLCASSLKSTGTALYGYTFGSGTRLTVV.

Written as DNA, the CDR3 is TGCAGCGTTGGGGACAGGGGGGACAATGAGCAGTTCTTC. It yields the protein CSVGDRGDNEQFF. The chain combines TRBV29-1 with TRBJ2-1, with 11 bases aligning to TRBD1. CDR3 length equals 13 residues. V shed 4 bases and J 5 bases; nucleotides not matched to a gene: 1. Germline CDR1 and CDR2: SQVTM and ANQGSEA.

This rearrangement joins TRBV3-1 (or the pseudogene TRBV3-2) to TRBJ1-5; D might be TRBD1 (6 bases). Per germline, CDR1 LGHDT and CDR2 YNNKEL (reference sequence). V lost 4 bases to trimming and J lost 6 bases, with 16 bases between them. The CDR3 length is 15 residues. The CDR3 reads CASSLGTRGGQPQHF. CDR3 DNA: TGTGCCAGCAGCCTCGGGACAAGAGGCGGTCAGCCCCAGCATTTT.

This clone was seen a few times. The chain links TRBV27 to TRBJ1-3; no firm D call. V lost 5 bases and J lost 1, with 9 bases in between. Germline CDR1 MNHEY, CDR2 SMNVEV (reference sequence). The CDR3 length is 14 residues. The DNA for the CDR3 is TGTGCCAGCAGTGGCCGCCGGTCTGGAAACACCATATATTTT. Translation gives CASSGRRSGNTIYF.

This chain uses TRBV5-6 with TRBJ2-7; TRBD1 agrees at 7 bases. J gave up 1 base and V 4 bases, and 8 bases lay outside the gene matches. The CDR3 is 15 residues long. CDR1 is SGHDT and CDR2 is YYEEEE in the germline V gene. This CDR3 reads CASSPRWDSSYEQYF. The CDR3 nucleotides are TGTGCCAGCAGCCCCCGTTGGGACAGTTCCTACGAGCAGTACTTC. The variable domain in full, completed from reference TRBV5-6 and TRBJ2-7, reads DAGVTQSPTHLIKTRGQQVTLRCSPKSGHDTVSWYQQALGQGPQFIFQYYEEEERQRGNFPDRFSGHQFPNYSSELNVNALLLGDSALYLCASSPRWDSSYEQYFGPGTRLTVT.

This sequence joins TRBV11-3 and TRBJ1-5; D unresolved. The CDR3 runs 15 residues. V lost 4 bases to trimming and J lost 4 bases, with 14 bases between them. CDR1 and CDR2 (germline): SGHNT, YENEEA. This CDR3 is CASSSGGLWNQPQHF. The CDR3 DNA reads TGTGCCAGCAGCTCGGGTGGGCTCTGGAATCAGCCCCAGCATTTT.

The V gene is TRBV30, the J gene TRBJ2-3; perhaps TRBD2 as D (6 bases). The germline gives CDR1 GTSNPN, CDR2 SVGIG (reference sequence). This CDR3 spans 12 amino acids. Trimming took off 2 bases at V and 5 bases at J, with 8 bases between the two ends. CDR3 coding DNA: TGTGCCTGGAGTTTTAGCGGAGATACGCAGTATTTT. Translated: CAWSFSGDTQYF.

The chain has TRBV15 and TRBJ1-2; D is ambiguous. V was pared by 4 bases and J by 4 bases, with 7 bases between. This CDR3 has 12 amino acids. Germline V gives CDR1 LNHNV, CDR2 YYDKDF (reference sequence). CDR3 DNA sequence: TGTGCCACCAGCACAGGAATCTATGGCTACACCTTC. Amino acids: CATSTGIYGYTF.

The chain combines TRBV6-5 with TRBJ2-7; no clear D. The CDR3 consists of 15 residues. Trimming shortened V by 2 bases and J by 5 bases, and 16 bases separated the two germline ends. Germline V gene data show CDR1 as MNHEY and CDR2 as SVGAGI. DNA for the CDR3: TGTGCCAGCAGTTACGATCGGCAAAGGGTAGACGAGCAGTACTTC. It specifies CASSYDRQRVDEQYF.

The chain's CDR3 is CASSAVQGYEQYF. The CDR3 DNA follows: TGTGCCAGCAGCGCCGTACAGGGCTACGAGCAGTACTTC. The chain recombines TRBV5-4 with TRBJ2-7; TRBD1 is a possible D gene (6 bases). V dropped 4 bases and J dropped 3 bases, with 11 bases sitting between them. The CDR3 totals 13 residues. The V gene's germline CDR1 is SGHNT and CDR2 YYREEE (reference sequence).

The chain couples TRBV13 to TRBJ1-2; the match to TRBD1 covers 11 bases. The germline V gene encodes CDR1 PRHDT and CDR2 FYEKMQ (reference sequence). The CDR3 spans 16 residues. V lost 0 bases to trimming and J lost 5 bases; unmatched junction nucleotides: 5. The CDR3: CASSLGRTGGTYGYTF. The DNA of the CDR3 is TGTGCCAGCAGCTTAGGCCGGACAGGGGGCACTTATGGCTACACCTTC. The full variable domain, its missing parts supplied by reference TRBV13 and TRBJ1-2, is AAGVIQSPRHLIKEKRETATLKCYPIPRHDTVYWYQQGPGQDPQFLISFYEKMQSDKGSIPDRFSAQQFSDYHSELNMSSLELGDSALYFCASSLGRTGGTYGYTFGSGTRLTVV.

The CDR3 spells CATSRAGERRSPLHF. The CDR3 DNA reads TGTGCCACCAGCAGGGCAGGGGAACGGCGTTCACCCCTCCACTTT. This sequence joins TRBV15 and TRBJ1-6, with a possible D match to TRBD1 (6 bases). Germline V CDR1 and CDR2: LNHNV, YYDKDF (reference sequence). Trimming removed 3 bases at V and 9 bases at J, with 15 bases between. The length of the CDR3 is 15 residues.

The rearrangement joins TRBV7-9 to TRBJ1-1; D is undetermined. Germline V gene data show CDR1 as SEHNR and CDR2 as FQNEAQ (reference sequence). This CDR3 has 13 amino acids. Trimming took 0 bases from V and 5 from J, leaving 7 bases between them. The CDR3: CASSLARVTEAFF. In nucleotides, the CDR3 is TGTGCCAGCAGCTTAGCGCGGGTAACTGAAGCTTTCTTT.

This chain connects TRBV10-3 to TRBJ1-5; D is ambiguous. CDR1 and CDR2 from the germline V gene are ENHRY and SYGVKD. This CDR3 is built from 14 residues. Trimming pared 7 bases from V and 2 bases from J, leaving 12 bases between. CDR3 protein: CAINRDGGNQPQHF. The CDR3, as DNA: TGTGCCATCAATAGGGATGGCGGCAATCAGCCCCAGCATTTT.

The CDR3 bases are TGTGCCAGCAGTTTAGTAAGGACCGGGGAGCTGTTTTTT. It translates to CASSLVRTGELFF. The chain joins TRBV12-3 or TRBV12-4 to TRBJ2-2; no clear D. Trimming shortened V by 1 base and J by 5 bases, and 5 bases separated the two germline ends. CDR3 length: 13 residues.